This entry lists 13 T cell receptor beta chains sequenced from one sample in a study of control samples from healthy donors and cancer patients. The method was immunoSEQ multiplex PCR; TCRdb's version includes in-frame clones alone and lacks a portion of them. The repertoire holds about 150,000 clones, with about 94% as singletons. The sequencing input was blood. These receptors were obtained from a woman between 35 and 50 years old in good health.

The chain has TRBV5-1 and TRBJ2-3; 8 bases are a match to TRBD2. The V and J ends lost 4 bases and 4 bases, in that order; junction bases with no gene match: 5. This CDR3 contains 14 residues. In germline, CDR1 is SGHRS, CDR2 YFSETQ. The CDR3 sequence: CASSLGTSSDTQYF. The CDR3 nucleotides read TGCGCCAGCAGCCTAGGGACTAGTTCAGATACGCAGTATTTT.

V and J are TRBV11-2 and TRBJ1-2, with no clear D. V lost 0 bases, J lost 8 bases, and 7 bases lay in between. Germline lookup yields CDR1 SGHAT and CDR2 FQNNGV. The CDR3 extends over 12 amino acids. The CDR3 DNA reads TGTGCCAGCAGCTTAGAAAGCCGGGGCTACACCTTC. This encodes CASSLESRGYTF.

The V and J genes are TRBV29-1 and TRBJ2-7, with D possibly matching TRBD1 (5 bases). V lost 5 bases, J lost 4 bases, and 18 bases lay in between. Per germline, CDR1 SQVTM and CDR2 ANQGSEA. This CDR3 has 14 amino acids. CDR3 sequence: CSVQHGQGPYEQYF. CDR3 DNA sequence: TGCAGCGTTCAACACGGGCAGGGTCCTTACGAGCAGTACTTC.

This sequence joins TRBV3-1 (or the pseudogene TRBV3-2) and TRBJ1-1, with D uncertain. The ends were cut back, 1 base at V and 0 bases at J, with 9 bases in the middle. Looked up from germline, CDR1 is LGHDT and CDR2 is YNNKEL (reference sequence). The CDR3 is 15 residues long. Here the CDR3 reads CASSQAGVLNTEAFF. CDR3 sequence (DNA): TGTGCCAGCAGCCAAGCCGGGGTGTTGAACACTGAAGCTTTCTTT.

The genes are TRBV7-8 and TRBJ2-5, with 10 bases that match TRBD1. CDR1 and CDR2 (germline): SGHVS, FQNEAQ. Trimming removed 6 bases from V and 5 bases from J; junction bases left unmatched: 12. The CDR3 is 16 residues long. For the CDR3, the DNA is TGTGCCAGCAGTCCCTCGGGACAGGGGCTTTGGGAGACCCAGTACTTC. Translated: CASSPSGQGLWETQYF.

V usage is TRBV9 and J usage is TRBJ2-6; D uncertain. The CDR3 runs 15 residues. Germline V gives CDR1 SGDLS, CDR2 YYNGEE. V lost 0 bases to trimming and J lost 2 bases, with 6 bases between them. CDR3 DNA sequence: TGTGCCAGCAGCGTAGGCGAAGCTGGGGCCAACGTCCTGACTTTC. Encoded protein: CASSVGEAGANVLTF.

The rearrangement joins TRBV11-1 to TRBJ2-1, with D possibly TRBD2 on 6 matching bases. The CDR3 covers 14 residues. Germline CDR1 and CDR2: SGHAT and FQDESV (reference sequence). Deletions cut 3 bases from V and 9 bases from J, with 15 bases between. CDR3 protein: CASSLGGGSVEQFF. The DNA for the CDR3 is TGTGCCAGCAGCTTGGGTGGGGGGAGTGTTGAGCAGTTCTTC.

The chain joins TRBV7-2 to TRBJ2-1; 9 positions match TRBD2. V dropped 5 bases and J dropped 0; count of bases not matched to a gene: 14. CDR3 length equals 19 residues. Germline CDR1 is SGHTA and CDR2 is FQGNSA. CDR3 region: CASSRRGGSSGSSYNEQFF. CDR3 DNA sequence: TGTGCCAGCAGCCGCAGGGGGGGGAGTAGCGGGAGCTCCTACAATGAGCAGTTCTTC.

The chain links TRBV5-4 to TRBJ2-3; D uncertain. V shed 3 bases and J shed 6 bases, with 8 bases lying between them. The length of the CDR3 is 12 residues. Germline V lookup: CDR1 SGHNT, CDR2 YYREEE (reference sequence). CDR3 sequence (DNA): TGTGCCAGCAGCTCGCACGGGGATACGCAGTATTTT. It codes for CASSSHGDTQYF.

The V and J genes are TRBV4-2 and TRBJ1-1; tentative D call: TRBD1 (6 bases). The CDR3 has 17 amino acids. V lost 1 base to trimming and J lost 0 bases, with 15 bases between them. Germline CDR1 is LGHNA and CDR2 is YNFKEQ. CDR3 nucleotide sequence: TGTGCCAGCAGCCAAGGGGATACAGGGAAAATGAACACTGAAGCTTTCTTT. It codes for CASSQGDTGKMNTEAFF.

The gene calls are TRBV20-1 and TRBJ2-3, with D maybe TRBD1 (5 bases). In germline, CDR1 is DFQATT, CDR2 SNEGSKA (reference sequence). V lost 3 bases, J lost 1 base, and 8 bases lay in between. CDR3 size: 13 residues. CDR3 coding DNA: TGCAGTGCTAGTGACAGCGGCACAGATACGCAGTATTTT. As protein: CSASDSGTDTQYF.

The gene calls are TRBV3-1 (or the pseudogene TRBV3-2) and TRBJ1-2; D is uncertain. Germline CDR1 LGHDT, CDR2 YNNKEL (reference sequence). This CDR3 region has 13 residues. V was trimmed by 0 bases and J by 2 bases, leaving 4 bases between them. The CDR3 sequence: CASSQEGNYGYTF. DNA of the CDR3: TGTGCCAGCAGCCAAGAGGGGAACTATGGCTACACCTTC.

The chain links TRBV18 to TRBJ2-1, with 7 bases identical to TRBD2. This CDR3 is built from 15 residues. Trimming removed 6 bases from V and 3 bases from J; junction bases left unmatched: 8. Germline CDR1 is KGHSH and CDR2 is LQKENI. In nucleotides, the CDR3 is TGTGCCAGCTCTCCTCTAGCGGAAGTCTACAATGAGCAGTTCTTC. Protein product: CASSPLAEVYNEQFF.